This T cell receptor beta chain is drawn from a study of blood T cell repertoires in COVID-19. Study-level information: Donors in the United States, Italy and Spain gave samples during acute or convalescent COVID-19. PBMCs, B-cell-depleted T cells, or T cells provided the cDNA or gDNA that made up the material.

Authors' data handling: Cell counts per sample came from amplifying reference gene primers. Repertoires were generated with immunoSEQ multiplex PCR, while TCRdb's copy carries only in-frame clones and drops some. The DNA was the basis for D and trimming; V, J and clone size are from that table. The sample lists approximately 350,000 clones; 65% to 85% were seen once. Trimming stripped 0 bases from V and 2 bases from J, with 21 bases between. The CDR3 is 18 residues long. Germline assignment: CDR1 GTSNPN and CDR2 SVGIG (reference sequence). V gene TRBV30 combines with J gene TRBJ2-3, with D tentatively TRBD2 (6 bases). The material sequenced was peripheral blood. The receptor was isolated from a young man with active or convalescent COVID-19. The CDR3: CAWSVWYAAAGSTDTQYF. In nucleotides, the CDR3 is TGTGCCTGGAGTGTTTGGTACGCGGCGGCGGGGTCCACAGATACGCAGTATTTT.